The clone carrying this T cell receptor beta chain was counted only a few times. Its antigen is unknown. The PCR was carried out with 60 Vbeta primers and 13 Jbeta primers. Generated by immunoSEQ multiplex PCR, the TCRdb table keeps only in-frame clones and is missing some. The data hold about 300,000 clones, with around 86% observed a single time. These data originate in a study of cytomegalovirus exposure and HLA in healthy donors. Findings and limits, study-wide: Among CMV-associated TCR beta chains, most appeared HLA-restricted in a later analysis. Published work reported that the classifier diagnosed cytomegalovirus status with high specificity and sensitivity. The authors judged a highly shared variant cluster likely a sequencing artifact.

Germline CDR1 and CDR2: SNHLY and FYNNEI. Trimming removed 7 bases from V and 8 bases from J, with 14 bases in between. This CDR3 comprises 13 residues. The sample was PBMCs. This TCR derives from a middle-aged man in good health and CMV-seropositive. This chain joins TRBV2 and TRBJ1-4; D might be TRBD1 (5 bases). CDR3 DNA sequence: TGTGCCAGCAAGGGGTCCACCCGAGAAAAACTGTTTTTT. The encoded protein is CASKGSTREKLFF.